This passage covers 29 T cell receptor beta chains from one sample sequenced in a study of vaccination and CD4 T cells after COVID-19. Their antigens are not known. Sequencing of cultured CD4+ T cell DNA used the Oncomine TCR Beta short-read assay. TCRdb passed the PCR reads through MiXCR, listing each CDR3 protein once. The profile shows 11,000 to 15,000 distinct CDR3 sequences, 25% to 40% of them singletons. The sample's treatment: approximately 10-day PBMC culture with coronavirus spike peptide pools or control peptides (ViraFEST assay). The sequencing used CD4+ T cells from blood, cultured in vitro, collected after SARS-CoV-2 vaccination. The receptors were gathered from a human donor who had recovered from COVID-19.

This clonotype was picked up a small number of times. The CDR3 DNA reads as TGTGCCAGCAGCTTAGCTCCCACTAACTATGGCTACACCTTC. It encodes CASSLAPTNYGYTF. V usage is TRBV7-9 and J usage is TRBJ1-2; D uncertain. Germline loops: CDR1 SEHNR, CDR2 FQNEAQ (reference sequence). CDR3 length equals 14 residues. Trimming removed 0 bases from V and 0 bases from J, with 5 bases in between.

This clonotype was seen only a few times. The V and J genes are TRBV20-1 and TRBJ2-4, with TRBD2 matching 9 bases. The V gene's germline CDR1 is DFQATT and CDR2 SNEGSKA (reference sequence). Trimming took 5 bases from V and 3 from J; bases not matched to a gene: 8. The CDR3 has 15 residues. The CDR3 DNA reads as TGCAGTGCTGTTAGCGGGAGTGGGGACAAAAACATTCAGTACTTC. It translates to CSAVSGSGDKNIQYF.

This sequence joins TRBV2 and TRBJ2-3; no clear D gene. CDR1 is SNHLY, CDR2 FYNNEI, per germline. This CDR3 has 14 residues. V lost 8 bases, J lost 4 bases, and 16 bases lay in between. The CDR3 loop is CASQRTPSPDTQYF. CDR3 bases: TGTGCCAGCCAGAGGACGCCCAGCCCAGATACGCAGTATTTT.

CDR3 loop: CASSSLGLYAYNEQFF. CDR3 DNA sequence: TGTGCCAGCAGTTCCCTGGGACTTTACGCCTACAATGAGCAGTTCTTC. The chain joins TRBV27 to TRBJ2-1; weak D call: TRBD2 (6 bases). CDR3 length: 16 amino acids. The germline V and J ends were trimmed by 4 bases and 2 bases, with 15 bases remaining between them. Looked up from germline, CDR1 is MNHEY and CDR2 is SMNVEV (reference sequence).

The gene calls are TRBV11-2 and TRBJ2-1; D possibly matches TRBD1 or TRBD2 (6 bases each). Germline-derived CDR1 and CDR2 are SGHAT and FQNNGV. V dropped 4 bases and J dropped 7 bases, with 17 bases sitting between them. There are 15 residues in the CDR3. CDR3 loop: CASSYSHLGGNEQFF. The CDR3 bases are TGTGCCAGCAGCTACAGCCATCTAGGGGGGAATGAGCAGTTCTTC.

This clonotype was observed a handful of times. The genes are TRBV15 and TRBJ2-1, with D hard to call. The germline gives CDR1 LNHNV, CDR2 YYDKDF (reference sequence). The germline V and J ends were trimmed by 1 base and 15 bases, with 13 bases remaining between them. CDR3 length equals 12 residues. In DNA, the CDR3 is TGTGCCACCAGCAGAGCCCCCGATAGGGCGTTCTTC. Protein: CATSRAPDRAFF.

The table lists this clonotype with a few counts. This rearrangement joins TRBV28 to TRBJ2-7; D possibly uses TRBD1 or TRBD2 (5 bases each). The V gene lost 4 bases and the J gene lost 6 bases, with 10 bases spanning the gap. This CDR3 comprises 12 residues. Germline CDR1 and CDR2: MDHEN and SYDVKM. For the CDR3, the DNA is TGTGCCAGCAGTTGGGCCGGGGCCGAGCAGTACTTC. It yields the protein CASSWAGAEQYF.

Written as DNA, the CDR3 is TGTGCCAGCGGACTAGCGGGAGCAATGTCCTACGAGCAGTACTTC. It translates to CASGLAGAMSYEQYF. The chain combines TRBV6-2 or TRBV6-3 with TRBJ2-7; 13 nucleotides line up with TRBD2. The CDR3 extends over 15 amino acids. In germline, CDR1 is MNHEY, CDR2 SVGEGT. V lost 8 bases to trimming and J lost 1 base; unmatched junction nucleotides: 5.

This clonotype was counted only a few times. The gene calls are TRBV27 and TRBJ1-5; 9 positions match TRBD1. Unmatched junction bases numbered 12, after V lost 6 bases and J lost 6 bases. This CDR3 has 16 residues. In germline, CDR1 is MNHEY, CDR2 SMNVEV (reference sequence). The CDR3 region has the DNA TGTGCCAGCAGGCTCAGCCCGGGACAGGGCTGTCAGCCCCAGCATTTT. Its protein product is CASRLSPGQGCQPQHF.

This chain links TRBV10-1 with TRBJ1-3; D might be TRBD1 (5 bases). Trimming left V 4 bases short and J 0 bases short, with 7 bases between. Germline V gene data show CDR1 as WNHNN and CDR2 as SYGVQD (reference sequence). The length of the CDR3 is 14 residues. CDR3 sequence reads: CASSAGGSGNTIYF. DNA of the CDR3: TGCGCCAGCAGTGCTGGGGGCTCTGGAAACACCATATATTTT.

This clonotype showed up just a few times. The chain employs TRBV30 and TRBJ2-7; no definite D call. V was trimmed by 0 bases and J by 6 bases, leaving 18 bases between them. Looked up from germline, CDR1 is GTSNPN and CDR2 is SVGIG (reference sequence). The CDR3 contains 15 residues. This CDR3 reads CAWSVLSSGLSEQYF. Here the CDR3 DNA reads TGTGCCTGGAGTGTATTAAGTTCCGGGCTCTCCGAGCAGTACTTC.

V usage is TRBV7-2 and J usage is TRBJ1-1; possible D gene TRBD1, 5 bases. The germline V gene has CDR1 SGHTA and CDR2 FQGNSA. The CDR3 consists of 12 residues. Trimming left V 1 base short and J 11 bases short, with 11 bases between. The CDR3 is CASSLVTGRAFF. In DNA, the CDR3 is TGTGCCAGCAGCTTAGTAACGGGACGGGCTTTCTTT.

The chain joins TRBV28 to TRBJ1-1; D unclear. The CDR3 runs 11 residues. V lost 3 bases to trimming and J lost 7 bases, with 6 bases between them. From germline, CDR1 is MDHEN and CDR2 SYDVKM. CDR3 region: CASSLGREAFF. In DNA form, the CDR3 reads TGTGCCAGCAGTTTGGGCCGTGAAGCTTTCTTT.

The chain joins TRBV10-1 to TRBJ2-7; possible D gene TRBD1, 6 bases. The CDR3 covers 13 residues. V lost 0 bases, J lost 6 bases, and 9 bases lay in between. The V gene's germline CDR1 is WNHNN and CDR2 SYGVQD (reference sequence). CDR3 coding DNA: TGCGCCAGCAGTGAGTCGTGGGGGCCCGAGCAGTACTTC. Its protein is CASSESWGPEQYF.

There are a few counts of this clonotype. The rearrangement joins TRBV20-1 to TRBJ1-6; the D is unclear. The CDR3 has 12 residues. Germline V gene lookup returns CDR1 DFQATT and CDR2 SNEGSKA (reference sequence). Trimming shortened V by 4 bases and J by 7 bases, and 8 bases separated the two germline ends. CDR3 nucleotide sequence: TGCAGTGCTACGAGGGCGAATTCACCCCTCCACTTT. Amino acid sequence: CSATRANSPLHF.

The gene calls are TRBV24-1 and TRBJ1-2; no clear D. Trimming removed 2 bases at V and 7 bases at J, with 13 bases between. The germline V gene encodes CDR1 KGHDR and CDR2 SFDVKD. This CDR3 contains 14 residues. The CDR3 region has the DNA TGTGCCACCAGTGATTCTCGGAGGACGGTTGGCTACACCTTC. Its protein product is CATSDSRRTVGYTF.

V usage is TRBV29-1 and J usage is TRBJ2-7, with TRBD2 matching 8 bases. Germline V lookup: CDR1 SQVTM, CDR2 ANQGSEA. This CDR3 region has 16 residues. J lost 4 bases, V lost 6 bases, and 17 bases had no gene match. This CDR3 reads CSVRAKTFSGDYEQYF. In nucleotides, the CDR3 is TGCAGCGTCCGGGCCAAAACCTTTAGCGGGGATTACGAGCAGTACTTC.

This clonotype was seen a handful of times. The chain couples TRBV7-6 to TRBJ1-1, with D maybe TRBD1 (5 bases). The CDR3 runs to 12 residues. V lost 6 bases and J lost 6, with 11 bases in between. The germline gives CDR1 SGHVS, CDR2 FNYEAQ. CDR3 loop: CASSLRGSEAFF. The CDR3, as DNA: TGTGCCAGCAGTTTACGGGGGTCTGAAGCTTTCTTT.

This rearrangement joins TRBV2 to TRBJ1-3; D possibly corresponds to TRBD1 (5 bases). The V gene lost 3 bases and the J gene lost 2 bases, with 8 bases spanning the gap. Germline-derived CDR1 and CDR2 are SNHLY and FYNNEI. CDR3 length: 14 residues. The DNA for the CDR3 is TGTGCCAGCAGTGAGGGGGTGGCTGGAAACACCATATATTTT. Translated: CASSEGVAGNTIYF.

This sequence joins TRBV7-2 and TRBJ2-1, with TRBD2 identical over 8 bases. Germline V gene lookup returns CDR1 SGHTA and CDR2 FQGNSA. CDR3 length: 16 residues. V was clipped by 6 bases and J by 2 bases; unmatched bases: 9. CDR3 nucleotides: TGTGCCAGCAGAACTAGCGGAGGGGATGCCTACAATGAGCAGTTCTTC. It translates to CASRTSGGDAYNEQFF.

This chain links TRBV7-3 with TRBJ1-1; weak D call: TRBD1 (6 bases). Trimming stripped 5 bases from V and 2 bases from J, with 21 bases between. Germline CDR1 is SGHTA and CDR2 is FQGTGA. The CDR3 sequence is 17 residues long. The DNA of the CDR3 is TGTGCCAGCAGCACAACAGGGCTCGGGGGAAAAAACACTGAAGCTTTCTTT. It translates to CASSTTGLGGKNTEAFF.

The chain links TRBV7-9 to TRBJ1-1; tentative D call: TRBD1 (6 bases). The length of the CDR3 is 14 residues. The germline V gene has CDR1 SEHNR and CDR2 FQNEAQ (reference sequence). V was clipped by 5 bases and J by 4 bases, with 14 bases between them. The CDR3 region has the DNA TGTGCCAGCAGCCATGAGGGGGGTGGCACTGAAGCTTTCTTT. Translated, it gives CASSHEGGGTEAFF.

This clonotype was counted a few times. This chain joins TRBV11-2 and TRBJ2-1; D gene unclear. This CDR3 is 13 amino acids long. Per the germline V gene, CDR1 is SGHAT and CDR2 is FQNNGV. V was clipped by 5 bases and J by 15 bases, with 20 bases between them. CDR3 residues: CASSPIPAPDRFF. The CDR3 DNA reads TGTGCCAGCAGCCCAATCCCAGCCCCCGATCGGTTCTTC.

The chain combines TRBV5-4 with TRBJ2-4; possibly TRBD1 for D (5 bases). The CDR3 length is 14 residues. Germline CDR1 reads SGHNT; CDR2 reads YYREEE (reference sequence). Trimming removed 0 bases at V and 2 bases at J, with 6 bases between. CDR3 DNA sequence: TGTGCCAGCAGCTTGGCAGGGACCAAAAACATTCAGTACTTC. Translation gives CASSLAGTKNIQYF.

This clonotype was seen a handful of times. The CDR3 nucleotides read TGTGCCAGTATAGAGGGTGGGGCGGGACGCTCCTACGAGCAGTACTTC. Translating gives CASIEGGAGRSYEQYF. The chain employs TRBV2 and TRBJ2-7; tentatively, D is TRBD2 (6 bases). The V and J ends lost 9 bases and 0 bases respectively, with 21 bases between them. The CDR3 loop spans 16 amino acids. Germline assignment: CDR1 SNHLY and CDR2 FYNNEI. The full variable domain, its missing parts supplied by reference TRBV2 and TRBJ2-7, is EPEVTQTPSHQVTQMGQEVILRCVPISNHLYFYWYRQILGQKVEFLVSFYNNEISEKSEIFDDQFSVERPDGSNFTLKIRSTKLEDSAMYFCASIEGGAGRSYEQYFGPGTRLTVT.

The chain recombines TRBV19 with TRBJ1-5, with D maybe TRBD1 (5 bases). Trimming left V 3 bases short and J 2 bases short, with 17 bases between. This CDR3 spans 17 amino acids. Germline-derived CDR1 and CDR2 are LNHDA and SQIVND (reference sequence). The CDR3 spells CASSMLLGTNGNQPQHF. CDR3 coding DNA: TGTGCCAGTAGTATGCTTTTGGGGACTAATGGCAATCAGCCCCAGCATTTT.

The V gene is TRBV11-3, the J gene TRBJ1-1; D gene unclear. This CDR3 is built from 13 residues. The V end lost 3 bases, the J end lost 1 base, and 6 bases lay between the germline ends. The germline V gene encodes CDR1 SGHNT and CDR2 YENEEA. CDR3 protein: CASSFRKNTEAFF. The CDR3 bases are TGTGCCAGCAGCTTCCGCAAGAACACTGAAGCTTTCTTT. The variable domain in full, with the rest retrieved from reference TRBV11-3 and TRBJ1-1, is EAGVVQSPRYKIIEKKQPVAFWCNPISGHNTLYWYLQNLGQGPELLIRYENEEAVDDSQLPKDRFSAERLKGVDSTLKIQPAELGDSAVYLCASSFRKNTEAFFGQGTRLTVV.

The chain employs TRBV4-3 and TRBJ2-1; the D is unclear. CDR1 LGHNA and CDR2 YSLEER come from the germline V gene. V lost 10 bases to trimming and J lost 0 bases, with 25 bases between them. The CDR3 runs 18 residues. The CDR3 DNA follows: TGCGCCAACCAACGAAGTCCGTTCGGTATCAGCTCCTACAATGAGCAGTTCTTC. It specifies CANQRSPFGISSYNEQFF.

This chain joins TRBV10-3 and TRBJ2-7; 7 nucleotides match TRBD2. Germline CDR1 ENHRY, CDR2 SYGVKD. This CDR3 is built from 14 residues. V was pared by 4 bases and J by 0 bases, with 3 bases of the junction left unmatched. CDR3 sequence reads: CAISGSSGSYEQYF. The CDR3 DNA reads TGTGCCATCAGTGGATCTAGCGGCTCCTACGAGCAGTACTTC.